A selection of T cell receptor beta chains follows, all from one sample in a study of shared clonotypes between healthy human individuals. The table came from immunoSEQ multiplex PCR; TCRdb's copy has only in-frame clones and leaves some out. Of about 800,000 clones in the sample, 96% were seen once. The sample consisted of naive CD8+ T cells sorted from blood. These receptors all stem from a man aged 25-45 years in good health. Both conserved end residues are part of each CDR3. A D gene is named only where the DNA matches it firmly. A clone size is listed for some rows: how often the clone was seen (once, few, many), or a class if it is expanded.

D	V	J	size	CDR3	DNA
TRBD1	TRBV5-1	TRBJ2-3	.	CASSNPGTGNADTQYF	TGCGCCAGCAGCAACCCCGGGACAGGGAACGCAGATACGCAGTATTTT
TRBD2	TRBV19	TRBJ2-7	once	CASSKGLATSYEQYF	TGTGCCAGTAGTAAGGGACTAGCGACCTCCTACGAGCAGTACTTC
.	TRBV7-8	TRBJ2-7	.	CASSPGTSRDEQYF	TGTGCCAGCAGCCCTGGGACTTCCCGGGACGAGCAGTACTTC
.	TRBV30	TRBJ2-7	.	CAWSFEGGSYEQYF	TGTGCCTGGAGTTTCGAGGGGGGTAGCTACGAGCAGTACTTC
TRBD1	TRBV7-9	TRBJ2-4	.	CASSFSPGQGRYGDIQYF	TGTGCCAGCAGCTTTAGCCCGGGACAGGGACGTTACGGGGACATTCAGTACTTC
.	TRBV2	TRBJ2-7	.	CASVSDEQYF	TGTGCCAGCGTCAGCGACGAGCAGTACTTC
.	TRBV27	TRBJ1-4	.	CASRGELLRGGEKLFF	TGTGCCAGCAGGGGAGAACTGCTAAGGGGAGGTGAAAAACTGTTTTTT
.	TRBV27	TRBJ2-7	.	CASSLSATPGEQYF	TGTGCCAGCAGTTTATCGGCCACCCCTGGCGAGCAGTACTTC
TRBD2	TRBV4-1	TRBJ2-1	.	CASSQRMGLAGDSSYNEQFF	TGCGCCAGCAGCCAAAGAATGGGACTAGCGGGAGACAGCTCCTACAATGAGCAGTTCTTC
TRBD1	TRBV5-5	TRBJ1-2	.	CASSLRVGTVYGYTF	TGTGCCAGCAGCTTGAGGGTTGGGACAGTCTATGGCTACACCTTC
.	TRBV28	TRBJ2-7	.	CASSPRRTPTSSTSREQYF	.
.	TRBV7-6	TRBJ2-5	.	CASGDRDVEETQYF	TGTGCCAGCGGGGACCGGGACGTTGAAGAGACCCAGTACTTC
.	TRBV27	TRBJ2-7	.	CASSLRRPYEQYF	TGTGCCAGCAGTTTGAGGCGTCCCTACGAGCAGTACTTC
TRBD1	TRBV9	TRBJ2-6	.	CASSERTGRLSGANVLTF	TGTGCCAGCAGCGAAAGGACAGGCCGCCTCTCTGGGGCCAACGTCCTGACTTTC
.	TRBV15	TRBJ1-1	.	CATSQDSFTEAFF	TGTGCCACCAGCCAGGACAGTTTCACTGAAGCTTTCTTT
.	TRBV5-1	TRBJ2-1	once	CASSLGGMGNEQFF	TGCGCCAGCAGCCTCGGGGGCATGGGGAATGAGCAGTTCTTC
.	TRBV20-1	TRBJ2-1	once	CTPLANEQFF	TGCACCCCCCTGGCCAATGAGCAGTTCTTC
.	TRBV19	TRBJ2-1	.	CASSISGYNEQFF	TGTGCCAGTAGTATCTCAGGGTACAATGAGCAGTTCTTC
TRBD2	TRBV27	TRBJ2-1	.	CASMSGRTSYNEQFF	TGTGCCAGCATGAGCGGGAGGACATCCTACAATGAGCAGTTCTTC
.	TRBV7-6	TRBJ1-4	.	CASSLKAVNEKLFF	TGTGCCAGCAGCTTAAAGGCAGTTAATGAAAAACTGTTTTTT
TRBD2	TRBV27	TRBJ2-7	.	CASSLRLAGDEQYF	TGTGCCAGCAGTCTTAGACTAGCTGGCGACGAGCAGTACTTC
.	TRBV30	TRBJ2-2	.	CAWSPFRQVNTGELFF	TGTGCCTGGAGCCCTTTTCGGCAGGTTAACACCGGGGAGCTGTTTTTT
.	TRBV9	TRBJ1-2	few	CASSLTNYGYTF	TGTGCCAGCAGCCTTACGAACTATGGCTACACCTTC
.	TRBV7-9	TRBJ1-1	.	CASSLPNQQNTEAFF	TGTGCCAGCAGCTTACCAAACCAGCAAAACACTGAAGCTTTCTTT
.	TRBV11-3	TRBJ2-7	.	CASSTGLLYEQYF	TGTGCCAGCAGTACTGGCCTGCTATACGAGCAGTACTTC
.	TRBV7-6	TRBJ1-1	.	CASSSDKNTEAFF	TGTGCCAGCAGCTCTGACAAGAACACTGAAGCTTTCTTT
.	TRBV29-1	TRBJ2-2	.	CSVEGRGRENTGELFF	TGCAGCGTTGAAGGAAGGGGACGGGAGAACACCGGGGAGCTGTTTTTT
TRBD2	TRBV10-3	TRBJ2-1	.	CAISDSSGLYNEQFF	TGTGCCATCAGTGATAGTAGCGGGCTCTACAATGAGCAGTTCTTC
TRBD2	TRBV5-8	TRBJ2-3	.	CASGEPSGSRLSTDTQYF	TGTGCCAGCGGGGAGCCTAGCGGGAGTCGACTTAGCACAGATACGCAGTATTTT
.	TRBV18	TRBJ1-6	.	CASSQKPGGAPLHF	TGTGCCAGCTCACAAAAACCGGGGGGAGCACCCCTCCACTTT
TRBD1	TRBV4-1	TRBJ1-1	.	CASSVQGAVTEAFF	TGCGCCAGCAGCGTGCAGGGGGCGGTAACTGAAGCTTTCTTT
.	TRBV27	TRBJ2-3	.	CASSLVGTDTQYF	TGTGCCAGCAGTTTAGTCGGGACAGATACGCAGTATTTT
TRBD1	TRBV7-6	TRBJ2-7	.	CASSYRGQAYEQYF	TGTGCCAGCAGTTACAGGGGGCAAGCCTACGAGCAGTACTTC
.	TRBV29-1	TRBJ2-7	.	CSVLGRSSYEQYF	TGCAGCGTTCTGGGACGGAGCTCCTACGAGCAGTACTTC
.	TRBV9	TRBJ2-3	.	CASSVGLGPDTQYF	TGTGCCAGCAGCGTAGGACTAGGCCCCGATACGCAGTATTTT
.	TRBV10-3	TRBJ2-7	.	CAISESANSYEQYF	TGTGCCATCAGTGAGTCGGCGAATTCCTACGAGCAGTACTTC
TRBD2	TRBV27	TRBJ2-1	.	CASRIAGTYNEQFF	TGTGCCAGCAGAATAGCGGGCACCTACAATGAGCAGTTCTTC
.	TRBV28	TRBJ2-3	.	CASSGPLGAVGTDTQYF	TGTGCCAGCAGTGGACCGCTGGGAGCGGTGGGCACAGATACGCAGTATTTT
.	TRBV13	TRBJ2-7	.	CASSRYEQYF	TGTGCCAGCAGCCGTTACGAGCAGTACTTC
TRBD2	TRBV28	TRBJ2-5	.	CASSSRLGEGTQYF	TGTGCCAGCAGTTCTAGGCTCGGGGAGGGGACCCAGTACTTC
.	TRBV5-5	TRBJ2-2	.	CASSSAGANTGELFF	TGTGCCAGCAGCTCCGCCGGGGCGAACACCGGGGAGCTGTTTTTT